The clone carrying this T cell receptor (beta chain) was detected ten times or more. Its antigen is undetermined. Preparation of the TCRbeta library involved a method that used unique molecular identifiers. MiXCR, run by TCRdb on the PCR reads, gives a single entry per CDR3 protein. The sample has over 150,000 distinct CDR3 sequences; roughly 6.5% are singletons. These data come from a study of T-cell reconstitution after alpha-beta-depleted transplantation in children. General study results and limits: Reportedly, only several hundred clones from non-depleted graft cells drove alpha-beta T-cell counts at about two months. Day-60 TCRbeta diversity that was high in some patients was derived from surviving recipient T cells and thymic progenitors.

This CDR3 has 13 residues. V shed 5 bases and J shed 3 bases, with 11 bases lying between them. Sequences were derived from PBMCs, sampled before TCRalphabeta/CD19-depleted stem cell transplant. The gene calls are TRBV12-3 or TRBV12-4 and TRBJ2-7; D uncertain. The sequence was obtained from a girl under three years old with combined immunodeficiency, due to receive a stem cell transplant. The CDR3 bases are TGTGCCAGCAGTAAACGACGGAGCTACGAGCAGTACTTC. Protein sequence: CASSKRRSYEQYF.